This T cell receptor beta chain originates from a study of T-cell memory formation after mild COVID-19. General study results and limits: Later expanders leaned CD4+, whereas day 15 to 85 contracting clones were balanced CD4/CD8. Pre-infection memory held some responding clones, suggesting pre-existing cross-reactive T cells responded.

The sample holds a few counts of this clonotype. What it binds is unknown. Trimming took 0 bases from V and 0 from J, leaving 9 bases between them. CDR3 length: 15 amino acids. Per the germline V gene, CDR1 is LGHDT and CDR2 is YNNKEL (reference sequence). One entry per CDR3 protein, called by TCRdb with MiXCR from the 5' RACE reads. The repertoire holds about 340,000 distinct CDR3 sequences, with roughly an eighth as singletons. The clonotype originates from a man between 18 and 35 years old who had mild COVID-19 (a few samples of this study predate the infection). Cell type and time point are not known. The specimen sequenced was PBMCs or a T cell subset sorted from them (not recorded which). This rearrangement joins TRBV3-1 to TRBJ2-7, with D perhaps given as TRBD1 or TRBD2 (5 bases each). The CDR3 nucleotides read TGTGCCAGCAGCCAAGAGGCAGGGACCTCCTACGAGCAGTACTTC. Its protein is CASSQEAGTSYEQYF.